A selection of T cell receptor beta chains follows, all from one sample in a study of T cell repertoires in cytomegalovirus infection. No antigens are known for them. From the reads, TCRdb called clonotypes with MiXCR, one entry per CDR3 protein. Of about 69,000 distinct CDR3 sequences in the sample, 25% to 30% were seen once. The starting material was CD8+ T cells from cultured PBMCs, obtained from culture after CMV antigen stimulation. The receptors were sampled from a human donor in good health (CMV status not recorded). Some clones in this sample may be carry-over from other donors' samples. The CDR3 runs from the conserved cysteine through the conserved F or W. D genes are given only for firm matches. Not every row has a clone size; where given, it reads once, few, many or a size class.

clone size	D gene	V gene	J gene	CDR3 DNA	CDR3 protein
few	TRBD1	TRBV7-6	TRBJ2-7	TGTGCCAGCTCGGTCGGGACAGGAGCTACCTACGAGCAGTACTTC	CASSVGTGATYEQYF
.	TRBD2	TRBV9	TRBJ2-1	TGTGCCAGCAGCCCGGGGGGGTCGCCGGGCAATGAGCAGTTCTTC	CASSPGGSPGNEQFF
.	TRBD1	TRBV6-6	TRBJ1-4	TGTGCCAGCAGGAAAACAGGGGGTTCAACTAATGAAAAACTGTTTTTT	CASRKTGGSTNEKLFF
.	TRBD1	TRBV27	TRBJ1-1	TGTGCCAGCAGTTTATTGGCCGGGACAGGGTTGAACACTGAAGCTTTCTTT	CASSLLAGTGLNTEAFF
.	.	TRBV9	TRBJ2-7	TGTGCCAGCAGCTCAGGCAGGGATCAGTACGAGCAGTACTTC	CASSSGRDQYEQYF
many	.	TRBV28	TRBJ2-7	TGTGCCAGCACCCTTAATCTGGGCGAGCAGTACTTC	CASTLNLGEQYF
once	.	TRBV9	TRBJ2-7	TGTGCCAGCAGCCTATCGGGGAAGGCCAACGAGCAGTACTTC	CASSLSGKANEQYF
.	TRBD1	TRBV6-6	TRBJ1-5	TGTGCCAGCAAAGACAGGGGGGATCAGCCCCAGCATTTT	CASKDRGDQPQHF
few	TRBD1	TRBV12-3/TRBV12-4	TRBJ1-1	TGTGCCAGCAGTTTAGGACAGGGGGCTTTCTTT	CASSLGQGAFF
.	TRBD1	TRBV30	TRBJ2-3	TGTGCCTCCCGGGGGACAGGGGCCATCACAGATACGCAGTATTTT	CASRGTGAITDTQYF
.	TRBD2	TRBV5-1	TRBJ2-2	TGCGCCAGCAGCTTACTAGCGGCCGGGGAGCTGTTTTTT	CASSLLAAGELFF